There are many counts of the clone carrying this T cell receptor beta chain. V was cut by 4 bases and J by 3 bases, with 13 bases left in between. CDR3 length: 15 amino acids. Germline CDR1 reads MDHEN; CDR2 reads SYDVKM. This specimen comes from a study of tumor-infiltrating lymphocytes in primary liver carcinoma. DNA and RNA were both co-extracted from about 19-30 mg of bulk tissue that had not been sorted. The template, around 540 ng total RNA, yielded TCR beta cDNA made with a constant-region primer. What produced the TCR beta libraries was three nested multiplex PCR rounds using slightly modified ARM-PCR. The first two PCR rounds, around 11 cycles each, used TRBV1-TRBV30 forward primers and a C-beta reverse primer. A single record per CDR3 protein comes from TCRdb applying MiXCR to the multiplex PCR reads. The table lists tens of thousands of distinct CDR3 sequences, about two thirds of them singletons, with around 38% in the top ten.

The sequencing input was liver tumor tissue from sampling region 4. As to subset: tumor region T4, right-lateral pole. The chain carries TRBV28 and TRBJ2-1; D may be TRBD2 (7 bases). The sequence derives from a middle-aged man with primary liver carcinoma and hepatitis B virus infection. CDR3 sequence reads: CASSSHGGLYNEQFF. The CDR3, as DNA: TGTGCCAGCAGTTCCCACGGGGGGCTCTACAATGAGCAGTTCTTC.